A selection of T cell receptor beta chains follows, all from one sample in a study of T-cell reconstitution after alpha-beta-depleted transplantation in children. TCRdb re-derived calls from the PCR reads in MiXCR, one entry per CDR3 protein. The data show about 610,000 distinct CDR3 sequences, about 11% seen once. The material sequenced was PBMCs from the stem cell graft donor, taken from the stem cell graft. These receptors were taken from a human donor who donated a stem cell graft to a child with acute myeloid leukemia. Each CDR3 is given with its conserved first and last residue. Fields, in order: V gene, clone size, J gene, D gene, CDR3 DNA, CDR3 protein. The D gene is left open where the match is weak. Size values are once, few and many counts, or a class for expanded clones, and some rows have none.

TRBV11-2,few,TRBJ2-4,TRBD1,TGTGCCAGCAGCGACGGGACAGGGGAGGTGGGAAACATTCAGTACTTC,CASSDGTGEVGNIQYF
TRBV20-1,-,TRBJ1-3,-,TGCAGTGCTCAGACAGGTTTCGGAAACACCATATATTTT,CSAQTGFGNTIYF
TRBV29-1,many,TRBJ2-2,-,TGCAGCGTCACACTTAACTTGGAGAGGTATACCGGGGAGCTGTTTTTT,CSVTLNLERYTGELFF
TRBV28,few,TRBJ1-2,-,TGTGCCAGCAACGAACAGAACCGTGGCTACACCTTC,CASNEQNRGYTF
TRBV15,-,TRBJ2-7,TRBD1,TGTGCCACCAGCAGAGATAGGACAGGGTTCGACGAGCAGTACTTC,CATSRDRTGFDEQYF
TRBV6-1,many,TRBJ2-5,TRBD2,TGTGCCAGCAGCCCACTTTTTACGGGGGGGCAAGAGACCCAGTACTTC,CASSPLFTGGQETQYF
TRBV10-3,many,TRBJ2-4,-,TGTGCCATCAGTGATTCGGAAAACATTCAGTACTTC,CAISDSENIQYF
TRBV10-3,-,TRBJ2-3,-,TGTGCCATCAGTGCGCTACTGACCAACGGGGTCGGAACAGATACGCAGTATTTT,CAISALLTNGVGTDTQYF
TRBV9,few,TRBJ1-5,TRBD1,TGTGCCAGCAGCCAAGGGGGCAACAATCAGCCCCAGCATTTT,CASSQGGNNQPQHF
TRBV12-3/TRBV12-4,-,TRBJ1-1,-,TGTGCCAGCAGTCGCCATTCACAGAACACTGAAGCTTTCTTT,CASSRHSQNTEAFF
TRBV7-2,many,TRBJ2-5,-,TGTGCCAGCAGCTTAGGTCTGTTAGAGACCCAGTACTTC,CASSLGLLETQYF
TRBV6-1,many,TRBJ1-3,-,TGTGCCAGCAGCGACAACTCTGGAAACACCATATATTTT,CASSDNSGNTIYF